These T cell receptor beta chains were read from a single sample in a study of molecular identifiers for immune sequencing clone quantification. TCRdb analysed the PCR reads with MiXCR anew, one entry per CDR3 protein. Among about 97,000 distinct CDR3 sequences listed, about a third were seen once. The sample comprised naive CD8+ T cells from blood, with Jurkat cell RNA spiked in. All receptors derive from a human donor in good health. Some libraries in this study had Jurkat cell RNA spiked in. Each CDR3 is given with its conserved first and last residue. The order of the fields is J gene, clone size, D gene, V gene, CDR3 DNA, CDR3 protein. A D gene is named only where the DNA matches it firmly. Part of the rows lack a size; the others show once, few, many or a class for expanded clones.

j_gene: TRBJ2-7; abundance: .; d_gene: .; v_gene: TRBV28; CDR3nt: TGTGCCAGCACGGACCCCTACGAGCAGTACTTC; CDR3aa: CASTDPYEQYF
j_gene: TRBJ2-2; abundance: .; d_gene: TRBD2; v_gene: TRBV9; CDR3nt: TGTGCCAGCAGCGTAGGCCCTAGCGGGAGGGACTACACCGGGGAGCTGTTTTTT; CDR3aa: CASSVGPSGRDYTGELFF
j_gene: TRBJ2-1; abundance: few; d_gene: .; v_gene: TRBV4-1; CDR3nt: TGCGCCAGCAGTGACATTTACAATGAGCAGTTCTTC; CDR3aa: CASSDIYNEQFF
j_gene: TRBJ1-2; abundance: once; d_gene: .; v_gene: TRBV12-3/TRBV12-4; CDR3nt: TGTGCCAGCAGTTTCGCGATTTTTAGGGCTGACTATGGCTACACCTTC; CDR3aa: CASSFAIFRADYGYTF
j_gene: TRBJ1-6; abundance: many; d_gene: .; v_gene: TRBV28; CDR3nt: TGTGCCAGCAGCCAACTCGGGAGCTCCTATAATTCACCCCTCCACTTT; CDR3aa: CASSQLGSSYNSPLHF
j_gene: TRBJ2-2; abundance: many; d_gene: .; v_gene: TRBV7-8; CDR3nt: TGTGCCAGCAGTTGGAGACACGGGGAGCTGTTTTTT; CDR3aa: CASSWRHGELFF
j_gene: TRBJ1-4; abundance: .; d_gene: .; v_gene: TRBV23-1; CDR3nt: TGCGCCAGCAGTCAATTTTTAGGTGGCGGAACTAATGAAAAACTGATTTTT; CDR3aa: CASSQFLGGGTNEKLIF
j_gene: TRBJ2-7; abundance: once; d_gene: TRBD1; v_gene: TRBV11-2; CDR3nt: TGTGCCAGCAGCCGCCGGGACAGGGATACCTACGAGCAGCACTTC; CDR3aa: CASSRRDRDTYEQHF
j_gene: TRBJ2-1; abundance: few; d_gene: TRBD2; v_gene: TRBV29-1; CDR3nt: TGCAGCGTTGGTCTAGCGGCTGACAATGAGCAGTTCTTC; CDR3aa: CSVGLAADNEQFF
j_gene: TRBJ2-1; abundance: many; d_gene: .; v_gene: TRBV7-2; CDR3nt: TGTGCCAGCAGCCATAAGGAGCAGTTCTTC; CDR3aa: CASSHKEQFF
j_gene: TRBJ2-5; abundance: few; d_gene: .; v_gene: TRBV11-2; CDR3nt: TGTGCCAGCAGCTTAGTTCAACGGAGTCAAGAGACCCAGTACTTC; CDR3aa: CASSLVQRSQETQYF
j_gene: TRBJ2-3; abundance: .; d_gene: .; v_gene: TRBV12-3/TRBV12-4; CDR3nt: TGTGCCAGCAGTTTAGAGGTCAGAGGGAGCGGCAGCACAGATACGCAGTATTTT; CDR3aa: CASSLEVRGSGSTDTQYF
j_gene: TRBJ2-7; abundance: .; d_gene: .; v_gene: TRBV29-1; CDR3nt: TGCAGCGTTGAATTCAGGGGGGGTGTGGAGCAGTACTTC; CDR3aa: CSVEFRGGVEQYF
j_gene: TRBJ2-3; abundance: many; d_gene: .; v_gene: TRBV20-1; CDR3nt: TGCAGTGCAAAAGGGCTTAGCACAGATACGCAGTATTTT; CDR3aa: CSAKGLSTDTQYF
j_gene: TRBJ2-3; abundance: many; d_gene: .; v_gene: TRBV21-1; CDR3nt: TGTGCCAGCAGCAAACGCGGGGGCAGTACGCAGTATTTT; CDR3aa: CASSKRGGSTQYF
j_gene: TRBJ2-7; abundance: .; d_gene: TRBD1; v_gene: TRBV20-1; CDR3nt: TGCAGTGTTAGAGATCTAGGAACAGGGGGGTACGAGCAGTACTTC; CDR3aa: CSVRDLGTGGYEQYF
j_gene: TRBJ2-6; abundance: few; d_gene: .; v_gene: TRBV19; CDR3nt: TGTGCCAGTATTACAGGCTCCAGCTCTGGGGCCAACGTCCTGACTTTC; CDR3aa: CASITGSSSGANVLTF
j_gene: TRBJ2-5; abundance: few; d_gene: .; v_gene: TRBV25-1; CDR3nt: TGTGCCAGCAGCGCTCTGTCGACCCAGTACTTC; CDR3aa: CASSALSTQYF
j_gene: TRBJ2-1; abundance: .; d_gene: TRBD2; v_gene: TRBV7-3; CDR3nt: TGTGCCAGCAGCTTAACAGGGCTAGCGGGAGGTGGGCCTGTTGCGCAGTTCTTC; CDR3aa: CASSLTGLAGGGPVAQFF
j_gene: TRBJ1-2; abundance: few; d_gene: .; v_gene: TRBV12-3/TRBV12-4; CDR3nt: TGTGCCAGCAGTTTTCTAGAAACACCTGTCTATGGCTACACCTTC; CDR3aa: CASSFLETPVYGYTF